This T cell receptor (beta chain) derives from a study of human T cells and chemical hapten exposure. Each cDNA molecule in the library carried unique molecular identifiers. TCRdb redid the calling of the RACE reads with MiXCR, one entry per CDR3 protein. The table records roughly 180,000 distinct CDR3 sequences, approximately 20% of them present only once. From germline, CDR1 is SQVTM and CDR2 ANQGSEA. The CDR3 consists of 14 residues. Deletions cut 7 bases from V and 3 bases from J, with 16 bases between. This clonotype has a handful of counts. The antigen is not known. General study results and limits: Expanded TCR sets contained significantly more large CDR3 similarity clusters than controls.

Time point described: patch test 1, 2 weeks after DPC sensitization. Treatment described: therapeutic diphenylcyclopropenone sensitization with weekly scalp DPC. The rearrangement links TRBV29-1 to TRBJ1-5, with no clear D. Sample: whole blood, taken in connection with sensitization to the hapten diphenylcyclopropenone (DPC). The TCR comes from a woman between 50 and 59 years old with alopecia areata. Some clones in this sample may be carry-over from other donors' samples. CDR3 coding DNA: TGCAGCGCTGCGTGGAGTCGTCTCAATCAGCCCCAGCATTTT. Translation: CSAAWSRLNQPQHF.